This T cell receptor beta chain was recovered during a study of human T cells and chemical hapten exposure. Overall study context: Upper-back patch tests with 0.01% DPC were read at 6 days. General study results and limits: Against controls, expanded TCRs gave rise to significantly more large CDR3 similarity clusters.

Time point specified: patch test 1, 2 weeks after DPC sensitization. Treatment denoted: therapeutic diphenylcyclopropenone sensitization with weekly scalp DPC. TCRdb itself ran the RACE reads through MiXCR, one entry per CDR3 protein. In the table there are roughly 70,000 distinct CDR3 sequences, around a third of which are singletons. The CDR3 loop spans 12 amino acids. Germline loops: CDR1 DFQATT, CDR2 SNEGSKA (reference sequence). Trimming took off 6 bases at V and 9 bases at J, with 15 bases between the two ends. Comments on this clonotype: What it recognizes is unknown.

This sequence originates from a man aged 40-55 years with alopecia areata. Some clones in this sample may be carry-over from other donors' samples. This specimen was whole blood, taken in connection with sensitization to the hapten diphenylcyclopropenone (DPC). J is TRBJ1-5 and V is TRBV20-1; D gene uncertain. The CDR3 protein is CSARTHGRPQHF. In nucleotides, the CDR3 is TGCAGTGCCCGGACTCACGGTAGGCCCCAGCATTTT.